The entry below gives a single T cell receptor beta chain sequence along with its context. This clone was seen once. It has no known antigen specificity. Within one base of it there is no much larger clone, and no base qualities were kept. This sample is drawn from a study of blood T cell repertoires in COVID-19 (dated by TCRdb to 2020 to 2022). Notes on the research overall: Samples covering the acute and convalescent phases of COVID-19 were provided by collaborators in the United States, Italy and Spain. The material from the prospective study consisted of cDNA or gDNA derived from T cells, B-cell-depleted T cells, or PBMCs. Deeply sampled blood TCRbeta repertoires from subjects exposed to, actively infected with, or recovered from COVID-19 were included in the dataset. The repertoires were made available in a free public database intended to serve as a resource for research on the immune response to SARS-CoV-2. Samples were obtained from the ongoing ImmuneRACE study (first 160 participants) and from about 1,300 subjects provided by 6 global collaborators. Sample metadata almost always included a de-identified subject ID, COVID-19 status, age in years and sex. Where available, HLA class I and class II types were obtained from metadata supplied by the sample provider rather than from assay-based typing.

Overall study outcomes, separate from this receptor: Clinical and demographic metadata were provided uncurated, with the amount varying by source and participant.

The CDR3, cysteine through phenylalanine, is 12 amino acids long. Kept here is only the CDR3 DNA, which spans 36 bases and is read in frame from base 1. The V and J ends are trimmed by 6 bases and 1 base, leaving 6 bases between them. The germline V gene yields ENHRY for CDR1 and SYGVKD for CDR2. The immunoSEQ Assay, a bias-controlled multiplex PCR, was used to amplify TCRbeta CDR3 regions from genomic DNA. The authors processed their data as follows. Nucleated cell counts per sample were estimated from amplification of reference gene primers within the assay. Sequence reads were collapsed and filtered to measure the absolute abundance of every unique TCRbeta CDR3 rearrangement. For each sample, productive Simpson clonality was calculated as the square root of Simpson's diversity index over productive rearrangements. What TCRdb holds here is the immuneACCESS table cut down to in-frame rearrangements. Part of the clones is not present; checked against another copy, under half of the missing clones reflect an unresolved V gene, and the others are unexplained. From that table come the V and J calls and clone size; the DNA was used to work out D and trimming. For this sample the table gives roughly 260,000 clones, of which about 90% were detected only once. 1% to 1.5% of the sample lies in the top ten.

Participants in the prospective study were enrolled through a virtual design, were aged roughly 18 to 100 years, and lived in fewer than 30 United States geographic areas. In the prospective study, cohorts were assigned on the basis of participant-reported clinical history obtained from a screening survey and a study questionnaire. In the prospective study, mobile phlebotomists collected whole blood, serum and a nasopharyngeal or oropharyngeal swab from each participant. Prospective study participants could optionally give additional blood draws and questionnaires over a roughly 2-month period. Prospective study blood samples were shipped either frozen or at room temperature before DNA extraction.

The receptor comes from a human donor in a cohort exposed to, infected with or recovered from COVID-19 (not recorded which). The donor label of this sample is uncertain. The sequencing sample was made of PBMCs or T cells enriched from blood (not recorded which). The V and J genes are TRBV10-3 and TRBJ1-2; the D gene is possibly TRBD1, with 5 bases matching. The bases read TGTGCCATCAGGGACATTAACTATGGCTACACCTTC. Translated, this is CAIRDINYGYTF.